A single T cell receptor beta chain is shown here with its context. The source of the sample is a study of OX40 agonist ivuxolimab in advanced cancers. Study as a whole: Every 2 weeks, patients got intravenous ivuxolimab at one of six dose levels (0.01-10 mg/kg). A diagnosis of hepatocellular carcinoma, melanoma, renal cell or head and neck cancer was present in dose-escalation patients. Of mixed ages from roughly 23 to 80 and averaging roughly 60 years, the group was around 78% male.

Germline V gene data show CDR1 as KGHSH and CDR2 as LQKENI. Losses at the gene ends were 5 bases for V and 5 bases for J; bases not matched to a gene: 15. The CDR3 has 17 residues. The method was immunoSEQ multiplex PCR; TCRdb's version includes in-frame clones alone and lacks a portion of them. The data show about 28,000 clones, approximately 88% seen once. The chain combines TRBV18 with TRBJ2-5, with TRBD2 identical over 9 bases. The receptor's source is an adult with an advanced solid tumor such as melanoma, head and neck, liver or kidney cancer. The sequencing here drew on CD4+ or CD8+ T cells sorted from blood, taken in a trial of the OX40 agonist ivuxolimab. The CDR3 nucleotides read TGTGCCAGCTCAGCATTCGGGATAGCGGGAGCGGAGGAGACCCAGTACTTC. Residues: CASSAFGIAGAEETQYF. The whole variable domain, remainder taken from reference TRBV18 and TRBJ2-5, is NAGVMQNPRHLVRRRGQEARLRCSPMKGHSHVYWYRQLPEEGLKFMVYLQKENIIDESGMPKERFSAEFPKEGPSILRIQQVVRGDSAAYFCASSAFGIAGAEETQYFGPGTRLLVL.